The rows below give T cell receptor beta chains drawn from one sample of a study of cytomegalovirus exposure and HLA in healthy donors. Clones were sequenced by immunoSEQ multiplex PCR, and TCRdb holds only the in-frame ones, with some missing. The profile shows tens of thousands of clones, under 80% of them singletons. Sequenced sample: PBMCs. The receptors stem from a male donor in good health and CMV-seropositive. Both conserved end residues are part of each CDR3. The D gene is left open where the match is weak. Clone size appears in some rows only: once, few, many, or a class for an expanded clone.

D	V	J	size	CDR3	DNA
TRBD1	TRBV27	TRBJ2-1	NA	CASSLDRATYNEQFF	TGTGCCAGCAGCCTCGACAGGGCGACCTACAATGAGCAGTTCTTC
NA	TRBV7-2	TRBJ1-6	NA	CASSFRVSSYNSPLHF	TGTGCCAGCAGCTTTCGGGTGAGCTCCTATAATTCACCCCTCCACTTT
TRBD2	TRBV7-9	TRBJ2-3	NA	CASSSSPGLAGTDTQYF	TGTGCCAGCAGCTCCTCTCCCGGGCTAGCGGGGACAGATACGCAGTATTTT
TRBD2	TRBV5-1	TRBJ2-3	few	CASSLERGGPDTQYF	TGCGCCAGCAGCTTGGAGCGGGGGGGGCCAGATACGCAGTATTTT
TRBD2	TRBV7-6	TRBJ2-1	NA	CASRETSGSINEQFF	TGTGCCAGCAGAGAAACTAGCGGGAGTATAAATGAGCAGTTCTTC
NA	TRBV19	TRBJ1-1	NA	CASSIGGDTEAFF	TGTGCCAGTAGTATAGGGGGGGACACTGAAGCTTTCTTT
TRBD2	TRBV2	TRBJ2-5	few	CASRTSGWETQYF	TGTGCCAGCAGAACTAGCGGTTGGGAGACCCAGTACTTC
TRBD1	TRBV2	TRBJ1-6	NA	CASSSGTGTRANSPLHF	TGTGCCAGCAGTTCCGGGACAGGAACTCGGGCTAATTCACCCCTCCACTTT
NA	TRBV5-5	TRBJ1-1	few	CASSFWVVRIEAFF	TGTGCCAGCAGCTTCTGGGTGGTGAGGATTGAAGCTTTCTTT
NA	TRBV4-1	TRBJ1-2	NA	CASSQGAAGYTF	TGCGCCAGCAGCCAAGGGGCCGCGGGCTACACCTTC
TRBD2	TRBV6-6	TRBJ2-7	NA	CASSPGLAGGSYEQYF	TGTGCCAGCAGCCCCGGACTAGCGGGAGGTAGTTACGAGCAGTACTTC
TRBD1	TRBV2	TRBJ2-7	NA	CASSEANQGANYEQYF	TGTGCCAGCAGTGAAGCCAACCAGGGGGCTAATTACGAGCAGTACTTC
NA	TRBV14	TRBJ1-2	NA	CASSQGGGVGVNYGYTF	TGTGCCAGCAGCCAAGGAGGAGGAGTAGGCGTTAACTATGGCTACACCTTC
TRBD1	TRBV7-9	TRBJ1-4	NA	CASSADREFEKLFF	TGTGCCAGCAGCGCCGACAGGGAATTTGAAAAACTGTTTTTT
TRBD1	TRBV4-1	TRBJ1-2	NA	CASSPGTGRYGYTF	TGCGCCAGCAGCCCAGGGACAGGGCGATATGGCTACACCTTC
NA	TRBV28	TRBJ1-1	NA	CASRSQTTEAFF	TGTGCCAGCAGGAGCCAAACTACTGAAGCTTTCTTT
TRBD1	TRBV19	TRBJ2-6	NA	CASSPGTGSSGANVLTF	TGTGCCAGTAGTCCCGGGACAGGGAGCTCTGGGGCCAACGTCCTGACTTTC
TRBD2	TRBV4-1	TRBJ2-3	once	CASSQGLVPSGLGVRTDTQYF	TGCGCCAGCAGCCAAGGTTTGGTTCCTAGCGGGTTGGGTGTTCGTACAGATACGCAGTATTTT
NA	TRBV5-1	TRBJ2-7	NA	CATKTGTGSYEQYF	TGCGCCACCAAAACTGGAACAGGGTCCTACGAGCAGTACTTC
TRBD2	TRBV11-2	TRBJ2-1	NA	CASSLELAGGRNEQFF	TGTGCCAGCAGCTTAGAGTTGGCGGGGGGCCGCAATGAGCAGTTCTTC
TRBD1	TRBV25-1	TRBJ2-7	NA	CASSEWGTGAYEQYF	TGTGCCAGCAGTGAATGGGGGACAGGGGCCTACGAGCAGTACTTC
TRBD2	TRBV7-9	TRBJ2-1	NA	CASSSKRRLAGSNEQFF	TGTGCCAGCAGCTCAAAACGACGACTAGCGGGTTCCAATGAGCAGTTCTTC
NA	TRBV6-1	TRBJ2-3	few	CASGPGTDTQYF	TGTGCCAGCGGTCCGGGCACAGATACGCAGTATTTT
NA	TRBV5-1	TRBJ2-5	NA	CASGLVQETQYF	TGCGCCAGCGGACTGGTACAAGAGACCCAGTACTTC
TRBD1	TRBV7-9	TRBJ2-1	NA	CASSLVTGVASNEQFF	TGTGCCAGCAGCTTAGTCACAGGGGTGGCTAGTAATGAGCAGTTCTTC
TRBD2	TRBV4-2	TRBJ2-1	NA	CASSPLIAGEDNEQFF	TGTGCCAGCAGTCCACTAATCGCGGGAGAGGACAATGAGCAGTTCTTC
NA	TRBV7-8	TRBJ2-3	NA	CASSLVYGDTQYF	TGTGCCAGCAGCTTAGTGTACGGAGATACGCAGTATTTT
NA	TRBV4-1	TRBJ1-1	few	CASRGSFMNTEAFF	TGCGCCAGCAGAGGGAGTTTCATGAACACTGAAGCTTTCTTT
NA	TRBV6-1	TRBJ2-1	NA	CASSEGTAFYNEQFF	TGTGCCAGCAGTGAAGGGACAGCGTTCTACAATGAGCAGTTCTTC
TRBD1	TRBV6-6	TRBJ2-7	NA	CASTQRVTGGTHEQYF	TGTGCCAGCACCCAACGGGTAACAGGGGGAACCCACGAGCAGTACTTC
NA	TRBV7-2	TRBJ1-5	NA	CASSFGGGGNQPQHF	TGTGCCAGCAGCTTTGGGGGGGGAGGCAATCAGCCCCAGCATTTT
NA	TRBV5-5	TRBJ2-7	NA	CASSLTQAFNEQYF	TGTGCCAGCAGCTTGACACAGGCCTTCAACGAGCAGTACTTC
NA	TRBV5-4	TRBJ2-7	few	CASSLSGGRREQYF	TGTGCCAGCAGCTTGTCGGGGGGCCGGAGAGAGCAGTACTTC
TRBD2	TRBV28	TRBJ2-6	NA	CASSLERGASGANVLTF	TGTGCCAGCAGTTTAGAGCGGGGGGCTTCTGGGGCCAACGTCCTGACTTTC
TRBD1	TRBV28	TRBJ1-5	NA	CASSRQGTGGFVHF	TGTGCCAGCAGTCGTCAAGGGACAGGGGGGTTCGTTCATTTT
TRBD1	TRBV7-9	TRBJ2-3	NA	CASSLLGGSDTQYF	TGTGCCAGCAGCTTACTAGGGGGCTCGGATACGCAGTATTTT
NA	TRBV29-1	TRBJ2-5	NA	CSVEGDYSIVETQYF	TGCAGCGTTGAGGGAGACTACTCAATCGTAGAGACCCAGTACTTC
TRBD1	TRBV7-8	TRBJ1-2	once	CASSLVGPGQFYGYTF	TGTGCCAGCAGCTTAGTTGGGCCGGGACAGTTCTATGGCTACACCTTC
NA	TRBV10-2	TRBJ1-1	NA	CASRDMNTEAFF	TGCGCCAGCAGGGACATGAACACTGAAGCTTTCTTT
TRBD2	TRBV7-2	TRBJ2-1	few	CASSLNSGGRDEQFF	TGTGCCAGCAGCTTGAATAGCGGGGGGAGGGATGAGCAGTTCTTC
TRBD2	TRBV5-4	TRBJ2-1	few	CASIEGGGTYNEQFF	TGTGCCAGCATCGAAGGCGGGGGAACCTACAATGAGCAGTTCTTC
NA	TRBV28	TRBJ1-4	NA	CASIDGGGREKLFF	TGTGCCAGCATCGATGGGGGCGGCCGTGAAAAACTGTTTTTT
TRBD2	TRBV7-2	TRBJ2-7	NA	CASSSAGTSSPYEQYF	TGTGCCAGCAGCAGTGCCGGGACTAGCTCCCCCTACGAGCAGTACTTC
NA	TRBV2	TRBJ1-2	NA	CASSVLGGDYGYTF	TGTGCCAGCAGTGTTCTCGGGGGGGACTATGGCTACACCTTC
NA	TRBV29-1	TRBJ1-1	NA	CSVDSIMNTEAFF	TGCAGCGTAGACAGCATAATGAACACTGAAGCTTTCTTT
NA	TRBV11-2	TRBJ1-1	NA	CASSLVLGGTEAFF	TGTGCCAGCAGCTTAGTTTTGGGGGGCACTGAAGCTTTCTTT
TRBD1	TRBV11-2	TRBJ2-4	NA	CASSFGTANNIQYF	TGTGCCAGCAGCTTTGGGACAGCCAATAACATTCAGTACTTC
NA	TRBV5-1	TRBJ2-5	NA	CASSSTNPQETQYF	TGCGCCAGCAGCTCCACAAATCCCCAAGAGACCCAGTACTTC
NA	TRBV29-1	TRBJ1-2	NA	CSSLSPNYGYTF	TGCAGCTCTCTATCCCCTAACTATGGCTACACCTTC